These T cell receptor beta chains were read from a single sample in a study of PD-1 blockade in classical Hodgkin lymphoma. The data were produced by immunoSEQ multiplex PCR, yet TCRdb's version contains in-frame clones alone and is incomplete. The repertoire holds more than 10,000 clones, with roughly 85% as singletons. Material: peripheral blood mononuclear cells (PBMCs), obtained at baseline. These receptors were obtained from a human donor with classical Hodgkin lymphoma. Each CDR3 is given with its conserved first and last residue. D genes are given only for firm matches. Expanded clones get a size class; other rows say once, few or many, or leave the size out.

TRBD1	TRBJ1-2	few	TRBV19	TGTGCCAGTAGTATACGACAGGGCGGCTACACCTTC	CASSIRQGGYTF
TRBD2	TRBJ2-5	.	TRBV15	TGTGCCACCAGCAGATGGCGGGAGAATCTGGAGACCCAGTACTTC	CATSRWRENLETQYF
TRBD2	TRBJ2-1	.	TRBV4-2	TGTGCCAGCAGCCAACCTGGACTAGCGGGGGGTTACAATGAGCAGTTCTTC	CASSQPGLAGGYNEQFF
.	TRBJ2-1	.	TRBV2	TGTGCCAGCAGTGAGGCTACATGGAGTGAGCAGTTCTTC	CASSEATWSEQFF
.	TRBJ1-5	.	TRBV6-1	TGTGCCAGCAGTGAACAGGGGAATCAGCCCCAGCATTTT	CASSEQGNQPQHF
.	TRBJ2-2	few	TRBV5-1	TGCGCCAGCAGCTTGATCGCGAACACCGGGGAGCTGTTTTTT	CASSLIANTGELFF
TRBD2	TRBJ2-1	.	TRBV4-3	TGCGCCAGCGGACTGGGGCTAGCGGGTGTTTACAATGAGCAGTTCTTC	CASGLGLAGVYNEQFF
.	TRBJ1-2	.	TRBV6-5	TGTGCCAGCAGTTACTCGAGAGGGTCTGGCTACACCTTC	CASSYSRGSGYTF
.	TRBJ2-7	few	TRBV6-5	TGTGCCAGCAGTTACTCGTGGGCTAGATCCTTGCGCGAGCAGTACTTC	CASSYSWARSLREQYF
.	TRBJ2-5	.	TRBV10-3	TGTGCCATCAGTGACCCCGGGTACGCAGCGGAGACCCAGTACTTC	CAISDPGYAAETQYF
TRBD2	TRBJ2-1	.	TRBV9	TGTGCCAGCAGCGAGGGGACTAGCGGGTACAATGAGCAGTTCTTC	CASSEGTSGYNEQFF
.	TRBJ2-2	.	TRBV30	TGTGCCTGGAGTGTAGGGGCCTTTCAGCCCGGGGAGCTGTTTTTT	CAWSVGAFQPGELFF
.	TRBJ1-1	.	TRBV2	TGTGCCAGCATCCGACCGTTCAGGAACACTGAAGCTTTCTTT	CASIRPFRNTEAFF
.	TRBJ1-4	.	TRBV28	TGTGCCAGCAGGGGTGGGTGGAAACGGGGCACTAATGAAAAACTGTTTTTT	CASRGGWKRGTNEKLFF
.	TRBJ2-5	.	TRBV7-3	TGTGCCAGCAGCCCCCGGGCTCAAGAGACCCAGTACTTC	CASSPRAQETQYF
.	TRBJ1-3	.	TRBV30	TGTGCCTGGAGTGTTGGCGGAAACACCATATATTTT	CAWSVGGNTIYF
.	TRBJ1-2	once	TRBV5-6	TGTGCCAGCAGCTTGGTGGGCCGCTCTAACTATGGCTACACCTTC	CASSLVGRSNYGYTF
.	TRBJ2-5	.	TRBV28	TGTGCCAGCAGCGGGGGAGGCCAAGAGACCCAGTACTTC	CASSGGGQETQYF
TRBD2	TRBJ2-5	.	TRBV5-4	TGTGCCAGCAGCGGGGGGGTCCAAGAGACCCAGTACTTC	CASSGGVQETQYF
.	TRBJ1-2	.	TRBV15	TGTGCCACCAGCAGAGATGCAGGGGACTATGGCTACACCTTC	CATSRDAGDYGYTF
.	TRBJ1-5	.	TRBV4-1	TGCGCCAGCAGCAGGCAGGAAAATCAGCCCCAGCATTTT	CASSRQENQPQHF
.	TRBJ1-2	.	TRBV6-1	TGTGCCAGCGGTCGGGGGGCAGGGACTGATTATGGCTACACCTTC	CASGRGAGTDYGYTF
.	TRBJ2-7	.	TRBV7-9	TGTGCCAGCAGCTTACCCCACAACTCCTACGAGCAGTACTTC	CASSLPHNSYEQYF
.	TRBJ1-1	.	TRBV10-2	TGCGCCAGCAGAAGGCGACCGGACACTGAAGCTTTCTTT	CASRRRPDTEAFF
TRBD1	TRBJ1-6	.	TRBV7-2	TGTGCCAGCAGAGGACAGGGGAGCTCCTATAATTCACCCCTCCACTTT	CASRGQGSSYNSPLHF
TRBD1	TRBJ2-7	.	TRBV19	TGTGCCAGTAGACAGGGGGCCACGCTTACCTACGAGCAGTACTTC	CASRQGATLTYEQYF
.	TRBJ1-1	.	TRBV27	TGTGCCAGCATTGGGGTTATGAACACTGAAGCTTTCTTT	CASIGVMNTEAFF
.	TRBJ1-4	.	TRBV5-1	TGCGCCAGCAGCCCGGGACCCCAACCCCGCGGTGAAAAACTGTTTTTT	CASSPGPQPRGEKLFF
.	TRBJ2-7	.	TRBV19	TGTGCCAGTAGTACCATGGCAGGGGGGTACGAGCAGTACTTC	CASSTMAGGYEQYF
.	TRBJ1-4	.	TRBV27	TGTGCCAGCAGTTTATCGGGGTCAGGGCCCAATGAAAAACTGTTTTTT	CASSLSGSGPNEKLFF
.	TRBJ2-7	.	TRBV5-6	TGTGCCAGCAGCTTGGATGTAGGGATCGAGCAGTACTTC	CASSLDVGIEQYF
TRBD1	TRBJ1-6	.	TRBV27	TGTGCCAGCACCGTATACTCCAGGGACAGTAATAATTCACCCCTCCACTTT	CASTVYSRDSNNSPLHF
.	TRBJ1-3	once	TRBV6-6	TGTGCCAGTTCAGAGATCCTCTCTGGAAACACCATATATTTT	CASSEILSGNTIYF
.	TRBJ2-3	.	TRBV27	TGTGCCAGCAGTTTAATGGCAAGCTCAGATACGCAGTATTTT	CASSLMASSDTQYF
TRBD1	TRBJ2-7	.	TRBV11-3	TGTGCCAGCAGCTTAGGGACAGGCTCCTACGAGCAGTACTTC	CASSLGTGSYEQYF
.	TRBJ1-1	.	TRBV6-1	TGTGCCAGCAGTGAGACAGGTGCCACTGAAGCTTTCTTT	CASSETGATEAFF
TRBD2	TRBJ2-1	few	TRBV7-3	TGTGCCAGCAGCTTGGGAGGGATAGACGAGCAGTTCTTC	CASSLGGIDEQFF
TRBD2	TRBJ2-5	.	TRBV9	TGTGCCAGCAGCGTAGCCGGGGGGGCATTGGAGACCCAGTACTTC	CASSVAGGALETQYF
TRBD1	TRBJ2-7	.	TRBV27	TGTGCCAGCAGCCCCCGGGACAGTAGCTCCTACGAGCAGTACTTC	CASSPRDSSSYEQYF
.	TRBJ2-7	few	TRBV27	TGTGCCAGCAGTTCTACACCCGGGACCACCTACGAGCAGTACTTC	CASSSTPGTTYEQYF
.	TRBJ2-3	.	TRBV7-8	TGTGCCAGCACTACTTTAGACACAGATACGCAGTATTTT	CASTTLDTDTQYF
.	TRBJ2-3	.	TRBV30	TGTGCCTGGAGCTTCGGGGGTCCAGATACGCAGTATTTT	CAWSFGGPDTQYF
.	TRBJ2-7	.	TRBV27	TGTGCCAGCAGTTCCCCGAGGACAGAGTCCTACGAGCAGTACTTC	CASSSPRTESYEQYF
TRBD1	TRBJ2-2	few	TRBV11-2	TGTGCCAGCAGCTTGTGGTTTTACAGGGGGCGGACCGGGGAGCTGTTTTTT	CASSLWFYRGRTGELFF
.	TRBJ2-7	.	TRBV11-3	TGTGCCAGCAGCTTATCTCCAACCTACGAGCAGTACTTC	CASSLSPTYEQYF
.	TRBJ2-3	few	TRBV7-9	TGTGCCAGCAGCTTAGACAATCTCCCCCTGGGAGTCTGGGGGCAGTATTTT	CASSLDNLPLGVWGQYF
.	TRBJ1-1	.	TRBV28	TGTGCCAGCAGTTTAGAGGGTGAAGCTTTCTTT	CASSLEGEAFF
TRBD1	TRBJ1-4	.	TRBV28	TGTGCCAGCATCCAACAGGGGAAACTGTTTTTT	CASIQQGKLFF
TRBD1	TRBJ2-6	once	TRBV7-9	TGTGCCAGCAGCTTAGGTGCAGGGGGTGGGGCCAACGTTCTGACTTTC	CASSLGAGGGANVLTF
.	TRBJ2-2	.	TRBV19	TGTGCCAGTAGGAGACGGCAAACGAACACCGGGGAGCTGTTTTTT	CASRRRQTNTGELFF
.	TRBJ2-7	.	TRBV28	TGTGCCAGCAGTTTATCGCGCCAGTTCTACGAGCAGTACTTC	CASSLSRQFYEQYF
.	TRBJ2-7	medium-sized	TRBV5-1	TGCGCCAGCAGCCTGGGGAAAGGGTACAAGTACGAGCAGTACTTC	CASSLGKGYKYEQYF
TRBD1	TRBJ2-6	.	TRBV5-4	TGTGCCAGCAGCTTAGGGACAGGGATGGGCGGGATCTCTGGGGCCAACGTCCTGACTTTC	CASSLGTGMGGISGANVLTF
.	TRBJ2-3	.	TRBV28	TGTGCCAGCAGTTTAGAGTCCGATACGCAGTATTTT	CASSLESDTQYF
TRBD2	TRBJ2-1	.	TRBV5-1	TGCGCCAGCAGCTTGCCCGAGGGCCTCGGAACTAGCGGGAACTCCTACAATGAGCAGTTCTTC	CASSLPEGLGTSGNSYNEQFF
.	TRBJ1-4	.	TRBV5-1	TGCGCCAGCAGTGGGTTTCCTAATGAAAAACTGTTTTTT	CASSGFPNEKLFF
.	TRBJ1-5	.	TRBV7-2	TGTGCCAGCAGCGACGGGTATTTAGAGCCCCAGCATTTT	CASSDGYLEPQHF